This T cell receptor beta chain was recorded in a study of OX40 agonist ivuxolimab in advanced cancers. The CDR3 is 14 residues long. CDR1 and CDR2 from the germline V gene are LNHDA and SQIVND (reference sequence). The junction had 5 bases not matched to a gene; V was cut back by 8 bases and J by 5 bases. Sequenced by immunoSEQ multiplex PCR; TCRdb stores in-frame clones only, minus some. The top ten hold roughly 0.15% of the sample, which has about 120,000 clones, 93% seen once. The receptor's source is an adult with an advanced solid tumor such as melanoma, head and neck, liver or kidney cancer. V gene TRBV19 combines with J gene TRBJ2-2, with TRBD2 matching 10 bases. The sequencing here drew on CD4+ or CD8+ T cells sorted from blood, taken in a trial of the OX40 agonist ivuxolimab. CDR3 sequence: CASLSGRRTGELFF. In DNA form, the CDR3 reads TGTGCCAGTCTTAGCGGGAGGAGGACCGGGGAGCTGTTTTTT.